This T cell receptor (beta chain) was sequenced for a study of siplizumab effects on memory and regulatory T cells. Study-wide points: No naive or memory phenotype could be assigned to roughly 80-95% of proliferating clones. The alloreactive clones that mapped to unstimulated subsets made up only a minor fraction.

CDR3 size: 15 residues. Germline V gene lookup returns CDR1 SGHTA and CDR2 FQGTGA. V lost 3 bases and J lost 10; bases outside the gene matches: 10. Comment on this clone: Its antigen is unidentified.

Using immunoSEQ multiplex PCR, the repertoire was profiled, and TCRdb retains in-frame clones only, with some absent. The sample lists roughly 82,000 clones; approximately 90% were seen once. This rearrangement joins TRBV7-3 to TRBJ2-1; TRBD2 agrees at 9 bases. The source material was Tregs sorted from blood. This clonotype was obtained from a human donor in good health. The CDR3 region is CASSFARGGAGEQFF. CDR3 DNA sequence: TGTGCCAGCAGCTTCGCCCGCGGGGGGGCTGGCGAGCAGTTCTTC.